One and the same sample provided the 28 T cell receptor beta chains below, sequenced in a study of monozygotic twins with inflammatory bowel disease. From the 5' RACE reads, TCRdb lists one entry per CDR3 protein and no DNA. In all, the sample yields 310,000 or so distinct CDR3 sequences. Source material: blood. All receptors come from a human donor with ulcerative colitis or Crohn's disease, or a healthy co-twin of an affected twin (not recorded which).

The J gene is TRBJ2-1, the V gene TRBV5-4. Germline CDR1 reads SGHNT; CDR2 reads YYREEE (reference sequence). The CDR3 length is 15 residues. CDR3 sequence: CASSLNSDSYNEQFF.

CDR3 amino acids: CSARGDRDGYTF. The chain carries TRBV20-1 and TRBJ1-2; TCRdb returns TRBD1, unconfirmable since there is no DNA. The germline V gene has CDR1 DFQATT and CDR2 SNEGSKA (reference sequence). The CDR3 length is 12 residues.

The chain has TRBV29-1 and TRBJ2-1; TCRdb picks TRBD1, but there is no DNA to check that call. This CDR3 is 15 amino acids long. CDR1 and CDR2 from the germline V gene are SQVTM and ANQGSEA. This CDR3 reads CSGINTRGDFSEQFF.

This chain joins TRBV14 and TRBJ2-1; TCRdb picks TRBD2, but there is no DNA to check that call. The CDR3 contains 16 residues. Germline CDR1 SGHDN, CDR2 FVKESK. CDR3 amino acids: CASSQDRGGSYNEQFF.

This chain joins TRBV7-9 and TRBJ1-4; the D call from TCRdb, TRBD1, cannot be confirmed without DNA. Germline assignment: CDR1 SEHNR and CDR2 FQNEAQ (reference sequence). CDR3 size: 15 residues. This chain's CDR3 is CASSSRQGVNEKLFF.

This chain joins TRBV11-2 and TRBJ2-3; as DNA is missing, the TRBD2 call by TCRdb cannot be tested. This CDR3 has 14 amino acids. In germline, CDR1 is SGHAT, CDR2 FQNNGV. The CDR3 spells CASSLEGRRDTQYF. The full variable domain, its missing parts supplied by reference TRBV11-2 and TRBJ2-3, is EAGVAQSPRYKIIEKRQSVAFWCNPISGHATLYWYQQILGQGPKLLIQFQNNGVVDDSQLPKDRFSAERLKGVDSTLKIQPAKLEDSAVYLCASSLEGRRDTQYFGPGTRLTVL.

The CDR3 loop reads CSASLVSGNEQYF. This chain connects TRBV20-1 to TRBJ2-7. The V gene's germline CDR1 is DFQATT and CDR2 SNEGSKA (reference sequence). The CDR3 is 13 amino acids.

The chain links TRBV11-2 to TRBJ2-1. Germline assignment: CDR1 SGHAT and CDR2 FQNNGV. This CDR3 has 14 amino acids. CDR3 sequence reads: CATEPLSSYNEQFF.

The chain is built from TRBV14 and TRBJ2-1. The germline gives CDR1 SGHDN, CDR2 FVKESK. This CDR3 comprises 14 residues. The CDR3 sequence is CASSQLELSNEQFF.

J is TRBJ2-3 and V is TRBV7-2. CDR3 length: 15 amino acids. Per germline, CDR1 SGHTA and CDR2 FQGNSA. This CDR3 is CASSFRASPTDTQYF.

V is TRBV10-3 and J is TRBJ1-1; TCRdb outputs TRBD1, but without DNA this stays unchecked. Germline loops: CDR1 ENHRY, CDR2 SYGVKD. The CDR3 runs 13 residues. This CDR3 reads CAALGASNTEAFF.

The chain uses TRBV7-3 and TRBJ2-5; TCRdb names TRBD1, which stays unverified in the absence of DNA. This CDR3 is 14 amino acids long. Germline loops: CDR1 SGHTA, CDR2 FQGTGA. The CDR3 sequence: CARFRDGLVETQYF.

The V gene is TRBV15, the J gene TRBJ2-5; TCRdb lists TRBD1, though no DNA is available to test this call. The CDR3 spans 15 residues. The germline gives CDR1 LNHNV, CDR2 YYDKDF (reference sequence). The CDR3: CATSRESQGPETQYF.

The J gene is TRBJ2-7, the V gene TRBV20-1. The CDR3 contains 13 residues. Germline assignment: CDR1 DFQATT and CDR2 SNEGSKA (reference sequence). The CDR3 sequence is CSVRSQNTYEQYF.

This chain connects TRBV12-3 or TRBV12-4 to TRBJ1-1; TCRdb's D gene call, TRBD1, goes unchecked for lack of DNA. The CDR3 loop spans 13 amino acids. CDR3 loop: CASRRTGLTEAFF.

The chain combines TRBV6-1 with TRBJ1-1. The CDR3 contains 16 residues. Germline V gives CDR1 MNHNS, CDR2 SASEGT. CDR3 protein: CASLQNLGSMNTEAFF.

The CDR3 reads CASSSQGSYEQYF. The chain couples TRBV6-5 to TRBJ2-7; TCRdb gives TRBD1 as the D gene, but with no DNA this cannot be confirmed. The germline CDR1 and CDR2 sequences are MNHEY and SVGAGI. This CDR3 region has 13 residues.

V usage is TRBV19 and J usage is TRBJ2-7; the D call of TRBD1 rests on TCRdb alone, since no DNA is present to check it. This CDR3 contains 17 residues. CDR1 and CDR2 from the germline V gene are LNHDA and SQIVND (reference sequence). The CDR3 protein is CASSIARTAISTDEQYF.

The chain is built from TRBV7-2 and TRBJ2-3; TCRdb outputs TRBD1, but without DNA this stays unchecked. The CDR3 contains 14 residues. Germline assignment: CDR1 SGHTA and CDR2 FQGNSA. The CDR3 sequence is CASSRAGGGDTQYF. The whole variable domain, filled in from reference TRBV7-2 and TRBJ2-3, reads GAGVSQSPSNKVTEKGKDVELRCDPISGHTALYWYRQSLGQGLEFLIYFQGNSAPDKSGLPSDRFSAERTGGSVSTLTIQRTQQEDSAVYLCASSRAGGGDTQYFGPGTRLTVL.

The V gene is TRBV2, the J gene TRBJ1-5; there is no DNA to check the TCRdb D call of TRBD1. Per germline, CDR1 SNHLY and CDR2 FYNNEI. This CDR3 region has 15 residues. This chain's CDR3 is CASSDAWGQDQPQHF.

The V and J genes are TRBV2 and TRBJ2-1; TCRdb designates TRBD2, a call that cannot be tested without DNA. The CDR3 has 13 amino acids. CDR1 and CDR2 from the germline V gene are SNHLY and FYNNEI. CDR3 sequence reads: CASRRAGVNEQFF.

CDR3 sequence: CASSSETGGNTGELFF. The J gene is TRBJ2-2, the V gene TRBV7-9; TCRdb gives TRBD1 as the D gene, but with no DNA this cannot be confirmed. The length of the CDR3 is 16 residues. Germline V lookup: CDR1 SEHNR, CDR2 FQNEAQ (reference sequence).

CDR3 in amino acids: CATSATGYNSPLHF. V is TRBV24-1 and J is TRBJ1-6; TCRdb calls TRBD1, which cannot be checked without DNA. Germline-derived CDR1 and CDR2 are KGHDR and SFDVKD. The CDR3 length is 14 residues.

The CDR3 sequence: CASSLKPHLLAGGPINYF. The chain carries TRBV7-3 and TRBJ2-7; TCRdb's D call, TRBD2, is unchecked because there is no DNA. This CDR3 contains 18 residues. Looked up from germline, CDR1 is SGHTA and CDR2 is FQGTGA.

The CDR3 sequence is CASSFNPAGGGGNEQFF. The chain employs TRBV5-1 and TRBJ2-1; TCRdb's D gene call, TRBD2, goes unchecked for lack of DNA. CDR3 length: 17 amino acids. Germline V CDR1 and CDR2: SGHRS, YFSETQ.

CDR3 protein: CASSSGTSGGSYNEQFF. V usage is TRBV6-2 or TRBV6-3 and J usage is TRBJ2-1; TCRdb reports TRBD2, a call that lacks DNA to check it against. The CDR3 covers 17 residues. CDR1 and CDR2 from the germline V gene are MNHEY and SVGEGT.

The chain couples TRBV20-1 to TRBJ1-4. Germline CDR1 reads DFQATT; CDR2 reads SNEGSKA (reference sequence). The CDR3 sequence is 13 residues long. The CDR3 region is CSASDLYGEKLFF.

The rearrangement uses TRBV19 and TRBJ2-3; absent DNA, TCRdb's TRBD2 call cannot be checked. Germline CDR1 and CDR2: LNHDA and SQIVND (reference sequence). The CDR3 is 15 amino acids. CDR3 sequence: CASTISSGGSDTQYF.